The clone carrying this TCR beta chain was counted ten times or more. Each CDR3 protein is one row after TCRdb ran MiXCR on the reads. The data contain more than 650,000 distinct CDR3 sequences, roughly 36% of them seen just once; the ten biggest clones take up around 2.6%. This record belongs to a study of T cell repertoires in cytomegalovirus infection. Study details: Shared public TCR beta signatures pointed to both CMV infection and a matching HLA type.

Per germline, CDR1 SGHTA and CDR2 FQGNSA. The CDR3 contains 19 residues. The J segment lost 3 bases and the V segment lost 2 bases, leaving 15 bases of the junction unmatched. Sequences were obtained from PBMCs. The rearrangement joins TRBV7-2 to TRBJ2-1; TRBD2 aligns across 8 bases. The receptor's source is a human donor in good health (CMV status not recorded). Some clones in this sample may be carry-over from other donors' samples. The chain's CDR3 is CASSLRSATGGRLYNEQFF. CDR3 nucleotides: TGTGCCAGCAGCTTAAGGTCTGCGACGGGAGGGCGCCTCTACAATGAGCAGTTCTTC.